The T cell receptor beta chain described here comes from a study of CD8 T cells in Susac syndrome. General study points: It was acknowledged in the study that the number of individuals who were included in its TCR sequencing and HLA analysis was relatively small.

Sequencing of TCR beta, carried out with a high-throughput approach, was applied to CD8+ and CD4+ T cells from the blood. TEMRA cells were enriched by FACS, while CD8+ and CD4+ T cells were obtained through a negative isolation that was performed magnetically. This clonotype appeared a single time. Its specificity is unknown. An input of about 0.5 to 1 ug of RNA was subjected to reverse transcription using random hexamers. immunoSEQ multiplex PCR amplified TCR beta CDR3 across 54 Vbeta, 13 Jbeta. TCRdb reprocessed the immunoSEQ multiplex PCR reads via MiXCR and lists one record per CDR3 protein. Of around 69,000 distinct CDR3 sequences in the sample, 95% to 96% were seen once. V was cut by 5 bases and J by 3 bases, with 10 bases left in between. Germline lookup yields CDR1 ENHRY and CDR2 SYGVKD. The length of the CDR3 is 13 residues.

The J gene is TRBJ1-1, the V gene TRBV10-3; weak D call: TRBD1 (5 bases). This receptor was taken from a human donor with multiple sclerosis. Sequencing was done on a sample of CD4+ T cells from PBMCs. The DNA for the CDR3 is TGTGCCATCAGTACGGGGGGGGACACTGAAGCTTTCTTT. This codes for CAISTGGDTEAFF.